One sample yielded the 10 T cell receptor beta chains listed below, sequenced in a study of blood T cell repertoires in COVID-19. Assay used: immunoSEQ multiplex PCR; TCRdb lists only in-frame clones, some missing. The sample has about 130,000 clones, approximately 89% seen once; the top ten hold approximately 3.5%. The specimen sequenced was peripheral blood. The receptors derive from a woman of 80 years or more with COVID-19, enrolled during active disease.

This clone was picked up a small number of times. The CDR3 nucleotides read TGCGCCAGCAGATCCGACAGGGATAGTGACTATGGCTACACCTTC. Encoded protein: CASRSDRDSDYGYTF. This chain connects TRBV4-1 to TRBJ1-2, with 7 positions matching TRBD1. V was clipped by 6 bases and J by 3 bases; unmatched bases: 10. There are 15 residues in the CDR3. CDR1 MGHRA and CDR2 YSYEKL come from the germline V gene.

The chain carries TRBV4-1 and TRBJ2-1; 10 bases line up with TRBD2. V lost 1 base and J lost 5; bases outside the gene matches: 11. Germline V CDR1 and CDR2: MGHRA, YSYEKL. This CDR3 contains 18 residues. The chain's CDR3 is CASSQVAAGGPLNNEQFF. CDR3 sequence (DNA): TGCGCCAGCAGCCAAGTAGCAGCGGGAGGGCCTTTAAACAATGAGCAGTTCTTC.

J is TRBJ1-3 and V is TRBV19, with a possible D match to TRBD1 (6 bases). The ends were cut back, 10 bases at V and 0 bases at J, with 25 bases in the middle. Germline CDR1 LNHDA, CDR2 SQIVND (reference sequence). CDR3 length: 18 amino acids. The CDR3 spells CATTDSSLTASSGNTIYF. The CDR3 DNA is TGTGCCACCACGGACAGCTCGTTAACTGCGAGCTCTGGAAACACCATATATTTT.

This clone was recorded once. The genes are TRBV7-2 and TRBJ2-7; 8 nucleotides match TRBD2. CDR1 is SGHTA and CDR2 is FQGNSA in the germline V gene. V shed 3 bases, J shed 5 bases, and the junction held 6 bases outside the gene matches. CDR3 length: 14 residues. This CDR3 reads CASSFGRASDEQYF. CDR3 in DNA: TGTGCCAGCAGCTTCGGGAGGGCCAGCGACGAGCAGTACTTC.

The table lists this clone with a count of one. V gene TRBV9 combines with J gene TRBJ1-6; TRBD1 agrees at 7 bases. Germline CDR1 SGDLS, CDR2 YYNGEE. V shed 0 bases and J 10 bases; nucleotides not matched to a gene: 10. This CDR3 comprises 16 residues. The CDR3, as DNA: TGTGCCAGCAGCGTAGGCTTGACAGGGCCTGGGTCACCCCTCCACTTT. It translates to CASSVGLTGPGSPLHF.

The chain is built from TRBV5-1 and TRBJ1-2; D gene unclear. From germline, CDR1 is SGHRS and CDR2 YFSETQ. Between the trimmed V and J ends, which lost 2 bases and 0 bases, there was a span of 14 bases. The CDR3 extends over 16 amino acids. The CDR3 bases are TGCGCCAGCAGCTTAGACACGGGAAATTCTAACTATGGCTACACCTTC. Residues: CASSLDTGNSNYGYTF.

The gene calls are TRBV28 and TRBJ1-2, with 11 nucleotides matching TRBD1. V shed 2 bases, J shed 2 bases, and the junction held 1 base outside the gene matches. The CDR3 runs 15 residues. Germline V gives CDR1 MDHEN, CDR2 SYDVKM. The CDR3 here is CASSLGDRGNYGYTF. The CDR3 DNA is TGTGCCAGCAGTTTAGGGGACAGGGGGAACTATGGCTACACCTTC.

The rearrangement links TRBV29-1 to TRBJ2-2, with a possible D match to TRBD2 (5 bases). This CDR3 is built from 11 residues. V was cut by 7 bases and J by 7 bases, with 10 bases left in between. Germline V gives CDR1 SQVTM, CDR2 ANQGSEA. The CDR3 sequence is CSANSGGELFF. DNA for the CDR3: TGCAGCGCTAACAGCGGCGGGGAGCTGTTTTTT.

V is TRBV19 and J is TRBJ1-5; TRBD1 agrees at 9 bases. The junction had 15 bases not matched to a gene; V was cut back by 8 bases and J by 1 base. The CDR3 covers 18 residues. The germline V gene encodes CDR1 LNHDA and CDR2 SQIVND (reference sequence). CDR3 in DNA: TGTGCCAGTTCCCAACAGGGGGCAACTCAATACAGCAATCAGCCCCAGCATTTT. The encoded protein is CASSQQGATQYSNQPQHF.

V and J are TRBV4-3 and TRBJ1-5; D gene ambiguous. Looked up from germline, CDR1 is LGHNA and CDR2 is YSLEER. Trimming shortened V by 0 bases and J by 6 bases, and 9 bases separated the two germline ends. The length of the CDR3 is 14 residues. The CDR3 here is CASSQDRSGQPQHF. CDR3 DNA: TGCGCCAGCAGCCAAGATCGGTCCGGTCAGCCCCAGCATTTT.